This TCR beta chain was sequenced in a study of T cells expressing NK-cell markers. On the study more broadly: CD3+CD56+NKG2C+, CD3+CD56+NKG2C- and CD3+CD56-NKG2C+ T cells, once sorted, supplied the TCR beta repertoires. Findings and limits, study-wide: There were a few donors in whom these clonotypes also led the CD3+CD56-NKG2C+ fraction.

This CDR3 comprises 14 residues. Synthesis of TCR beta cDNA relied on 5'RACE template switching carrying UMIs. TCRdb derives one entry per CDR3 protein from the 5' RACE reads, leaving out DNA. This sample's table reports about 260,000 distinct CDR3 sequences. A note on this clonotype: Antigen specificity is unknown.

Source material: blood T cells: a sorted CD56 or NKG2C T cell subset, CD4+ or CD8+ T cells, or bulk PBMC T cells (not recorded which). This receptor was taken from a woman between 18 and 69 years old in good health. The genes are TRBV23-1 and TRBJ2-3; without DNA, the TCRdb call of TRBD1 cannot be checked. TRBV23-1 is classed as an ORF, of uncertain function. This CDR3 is CASSQRRDTDTQYF.